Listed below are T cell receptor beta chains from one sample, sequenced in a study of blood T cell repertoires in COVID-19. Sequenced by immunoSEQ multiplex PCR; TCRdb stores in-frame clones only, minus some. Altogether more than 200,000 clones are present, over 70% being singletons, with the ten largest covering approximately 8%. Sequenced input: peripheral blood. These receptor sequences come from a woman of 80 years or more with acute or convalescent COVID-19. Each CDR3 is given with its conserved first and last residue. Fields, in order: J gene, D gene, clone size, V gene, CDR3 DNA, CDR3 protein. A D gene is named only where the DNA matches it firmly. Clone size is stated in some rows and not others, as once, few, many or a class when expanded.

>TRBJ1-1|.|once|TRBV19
TGTGCCAGTAGTATAGGCAGGAACACTGAAGCTTTCTTT
CASSIGRNTEAFF
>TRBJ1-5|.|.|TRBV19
TGTGCCAGTAGTATAGGTGTGGGGGCAGGTCAGCCCCAGCATTTT
CASSIGVGAGQPQHF
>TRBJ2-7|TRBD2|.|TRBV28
TGTGCCAGCATCGGCAGCGGGAGATGGGACGAGCAGTACTTC
CASIGSGRWDEQYF
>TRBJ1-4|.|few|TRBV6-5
TGTGCCAGCAGTCCCACGGGAATCCGTAATGAAAAACTGTTTTTT
CASSPTGIRNEKLFF
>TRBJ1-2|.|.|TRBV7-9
TGTGCACTCGGGGGATATAACTATGGCTACACCTTC
CALGGYNYGYTF
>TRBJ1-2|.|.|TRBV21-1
TGTGCCAGCAGTAAATTAGTTCGGGACAGGGACTATGGCTACACCTTC
CASSKLVRDRDYGYTF
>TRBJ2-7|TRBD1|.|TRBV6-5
TGTGCCAGCAGTTTAGGACAGGGTGTCCACGAGCAGTACTTC
CASSLGQGVHEQYF
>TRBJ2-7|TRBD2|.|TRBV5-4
TGTGCCAGCAGCTGGGAGGGACCCTACGAGCAGTACTTC
CASSWEGPYEQYF
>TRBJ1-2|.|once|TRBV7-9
TGTGCCAGCAGCCCCCCGACATCAACTACAGGGGGCTACACCTTC
CASSPPTSTTGGYTF
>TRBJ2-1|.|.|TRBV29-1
TGCAGCGTTGAAGCGCGCCACAGGGCATACAATGAGCAGTTCTTC
CSVEARHRAYNEQFF
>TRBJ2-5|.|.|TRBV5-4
TGTGCCAGCAGCCGCCACCGAGTACAGGGCCGAGAGACCCAGTACTTC
CASSRHRVQGRETQYF
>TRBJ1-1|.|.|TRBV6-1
TGTGCCAGCAGTGAACGAGAGACAGATTTCATCACAGCTTTCTTT
CASSERETDFITAFF
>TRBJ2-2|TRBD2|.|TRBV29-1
TGCAGCGTTGTTGGACTAGCGGGGGGGATCGGCACCGGGGAGCTGTTTTTT
CSVVGLAGGIGTGELFF
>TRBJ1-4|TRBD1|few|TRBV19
TGTGCCAGTACCCTATCCGGGACAGATGCAACTAATGAAAAACTGTTTTTT
CASTLSGTDATNEKLFF
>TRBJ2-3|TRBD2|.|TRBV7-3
TGTGCCAGCAGCTTAGGGGCCGGGACTAGCGGGAGGGCCGGAGATACGCAGTATTTT
CASSLGAGTSGRAGDTQYF
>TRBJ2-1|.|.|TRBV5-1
TGCGCCAGCAGCTTGGGGCCAACAGTCAATGAGCAGTTCTTC
CASSLGPTVNEQFF
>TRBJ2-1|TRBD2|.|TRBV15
TGTGCCACCAGCAGTCCAGCGGGGGGCCTCTCCAATGAGCAGTTCTTC
CATSSPAGGLSNEQFF
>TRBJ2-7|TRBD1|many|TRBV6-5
TGTGCCAGCAGCCCGGAACCGGGACAGGGCTACGAGCAGTACTTC
CASSPEPGQGYEQYF
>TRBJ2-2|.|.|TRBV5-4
TGTGCCAGCAGCTTTTACGGCACCGGGGAGCTGTTTTTT
CASSFYGTGELFF
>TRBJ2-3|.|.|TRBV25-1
TGTGCCAGCAGTGTAGACATTACTAGCACAGATACGCAGTATTTT
CASSVDITSTDTQYF
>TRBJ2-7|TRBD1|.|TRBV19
TGTGCCAGTAGTCAACGAGACAGGGACACCTACGAGCAGTACTTC
CASSQRDRDTYEQYF
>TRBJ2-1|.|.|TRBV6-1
TGTGCCAGCAGTGACGCAGTCCGCTCCTACAATGAGCAGTTCTTC
CASSDAVRSYNEQFF
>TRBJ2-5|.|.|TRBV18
TGTGCCAGCTCACCTACAGGGTTTCTGGAGACCCAGTACTTC
CASSPTGFLETQYF
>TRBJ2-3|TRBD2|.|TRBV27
TGTGCCAGCAGTCTCTTACAGACTAGCGGGACCACAGATACGCAGTATTTT
CASSLLQTSGTTDTQYF
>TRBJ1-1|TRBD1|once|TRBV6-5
TGTGCCAGCGGTACAGGGGGTGACACTGAAGCTTTCTTT
CASGTGGDTEAFF
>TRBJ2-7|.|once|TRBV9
TGTGCCAGCAGCGGACTAGTTTCCTACGAGCAGTACTTC
CASSGLVSYEQYF
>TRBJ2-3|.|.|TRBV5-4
TGTGCCAGCAGCTTGCCGCGGGGCCTCTCCACAGATACGCAGTATTTT
CASSLPRGLSTDTQYF